These T cell receptor beta chains were read from a single sample in a study of metastatic and nonmetastatic thyroid tumors. TCRdb used MiXCR to call clones anew from the PCR reads. Of around 20,000 clones in the sample, about a third are singletons; the top ten hold roughly 28%. The sequencing sample was made of tumor tissue. The receptors stem from a female donor with papillary thyroid cancer or a benign thyroid nodule (not recorded which). Some clones in this sample may be carry-over from other donors' samples. CDR3s leave out the opening cysteine and the closing phenylalanine or tryptophan.

11	TRBV12-3/TRBV12-4	TRBJ1-1	ASSALSHTEAF
12	TRBV7-8	TRBJ1-6	ASSYRDRNSPLH
13	TRBV30	TRBJ1-3	AWITSGSDGNTIY
14	TRBV6-2/TRBV6-3	TRBJ2-7	ASSWDDRAPTYEQY
11	TRBV27	TRBJ2-7	ASSDRGDYEQY
13	TRBV20-1	TRBJ2-1	SARGGSGFDNKQF
12	TRBV7-9	TRBJ1-1	ASSFQGKNTEAF
13	TRBV20-1	TRBJ2-1	SAKAFWQSSNEQF
12	TRBV4-3	TRBJ1-1	ASSQATASTEAF
11	TRBV5-5	TRBJ2-2	ASSLQGSGELF
14	TRBV4-1	TRBJ1-2	ASSQGVRWNVAGYT
13	TRBV30	TRBJ2-6	AWNPGTSGANVLT
11	TRBV28	TRBJ2-3	ASSPPPTDTQY
13	TRBV12-3/TRBV12-4	TRBJ1-4	ASSLWDSANEKLF
13	TRBV6-1	TRBJ2-7	ASSEDGTGAYEQY
12	TRBV27	TRBJ1-5	ASSLSAGRWPQH
14	TRBV7-8	TRBJ1-2	ASSLDREEGIYGYT
10	TRBV2	TRBJ2-1	ASGYTVNEQF
15	TRBV4-1	TRBJ2-6	ASSHWGDPSGANVLT
12	TRBV10-2	TRBJ2-7	ASRSGQSSYEQY
12	TRBV12-5	TRBJ2-1	ASGRWAANNEQF
13	TRBV6-2/TRBV6-3	TRBJ2-7	ASSYRATGGYEQY
13	TRBV5-1	TRBJ2-7	ASSLMPAGQYEQY
13	TRBV12-3/TRBV12-4	TRBJ2-5	ASSPSWRGGETQY
11	TRBV6-9	TRBJ2-5	ASSYVQGETQY
12	TRBV5-1	TRBJ2-1	ASRRGGPPDEQF
15	TRBV27	TRBJ2-1	ASRGLSAQQAYNEQF
13	TRBV25-1	TRBJ1-1	ASSIGWDRDTEAF
14	TRBV20-1	TRBJ1-2	SARVPWGQGAGGYT
12	TRBV19	TRBJ2-7	ASHAGGRISEQY
12	TRBV2	TRBJ2-7	ASSPGTGSYEQY
12	TRBV5-1	TRBJ2-3	ASSFGPGLDTQY
11	TRBV19	TRBJ1-6	ASRQPNNSPLH
12	TRBV6-2/TRBV6-3	TRBJ1-4	ASSYSLGNEKLF
14	TRBV5-1	TRBJ2-3	ASSSFRAANTDTQY
14	TRBV24-1	TRBJ2-1	ATSDSGLRGHNEQF